The source of this T cell receptor (beta chain) is a study of OX40 agonist ivuxolimab in advanced cancers. General notes on the study: The costimulatory receptor OX40 (CD134) was targeted by ivuxolimab, a fully human IgG2 agonistic monoclonal antibody. Prior anti-PD-1, anti-PD-L1 or anti-CTLA-4 therapy was permitted, and checkpoint inhibitors had been received by about 37% of dose-escalation patients. Intravenous ivuxolimab was administered to patients every 2 weeks at six dose levels: 0.01, 0.1, 0.3, 1.5, 3 and 10 mg/kg. The paper describes the monotherapy dose-escalation part (N of about 55 patients) of the phase I trial of ivuxolimab. Among the roughly 54 dose-escalation patients, around 20 had hepatocellular carcinoma, 15 or so melanoma, 9 renal cell carcinoma and 9 head and neck cancer. Partial responses were achieved by three dose-escalation patients, of whom one had hepatocellular carcinoma and two had cutaneous melanoma. Peripheral TCRbeta sequencing aimed to test whether ivuxolimab altered TCR sequence diversity and caused clonal T-cell expansion. In the dose-escalation cohort, nearly 85% of patients were male, and the mean age was roughly 60 years with a range of roughly 23 to 90.

The V end loses 6 bases and the J end loses 3 bases, and a stretch of 11 bases separates them. The CDR3 starts with the cysteine, ends with the phenylalanine, and has 13 residues. The entry retains the CDR3 DNA only, 39 bases that are in frame from base 1. Looking up the germline V gene yields CDR1 SGHTA and CDR2 FQGTGA. Regarding this clone: No antigen is known for it. The input lacks base qualities; no much larger clone sits a single base away.

For sequencing of the TCRbeta CDR3 region, genomic DNA was extracted from the sorted cells. The immunoSEQ Assay was used for sequencing of TCRbeta CDR3 regions. The source is immuneACCESS, and TCRdb retained only in-frame sequences with V and J called. Part of the clones is not carried over; for the studies checked, unresolved V genes explain less than half of this, and the remainder is unexplained. Recorded for this sample are 90,000 or so clones; approximately 92% of them occurred a single time. Approximately 0.36% of the sample is taken by the ten largest. Overall study outcomes, separate from this receptor: In the 0.1-3.0 mg/kg groups, partial responders were among the patients with the lowest normalized peripheral clonal expansion, particularly in CD8+ T cells. On average, CD8+ T cells showed more expanded clones than CD4+ T cells after ivuxolimab. Antigen specificity was not determined for the clonally expanded peripheral T cells. Low levels of normalized T-cell clonal expansion were also seen in some patients who did not respond. Clonal expansion of both CD4+ and CD8+ blood T cells was observed from baseline to week 6 at doses 0.1 to 3.0 mg/kg.

The trial excluded patients who had a history of autoimmune disease or who were on systemic immunosuppression. Peripheral blood for TCR sequencing was drawn from every dose cohort at baseline, at cycle 4 day 1 and at cycle 7 day 1. The samples were drawn from a first-in-human, open-label, multicenter phase I dose-escalation trial of ivuxolimab. Adults with locally advanced or metastatic melanoma, renal cell, hepatocellular, or head and neck squamous cell carcinoma were enrolled in the trial. Before TCR sequencing, CD4+ T cells and CD8+ T cells were sorted from peripheral blood as separate populations.

The source material was CD4+ or CD8+ T cells sorted from blood, sampled in a trial of the OX40 agonist ivuxolimab. The chain uses TRBV7-3 and TRBJ1-1; perhaps TRBD1 is the D gene, with 5 bases matching. This receptor was obtained from an adult with an advanced solid tumor such as melanoma, head and neck, liver or kidney cancer. At the DNA level, the sequence is TGTGCCAGCAGGAAAGGGGCGTACACTGAAGCTTTCTTT. Translation gives CASRKGAYTEAFF. Beyond the CDR3, the reference TRBV7-3 and TRBJ1-1 genes provide the residues; the full variable domain reads: GAGVSQTPSNKVTEKGKYVELRCDPISGHTALYWYRQSLGQGPEFLIYFQGTGAADDSGLPNDRFFAVRPEGSVSTLKIQRTERGDSAVYLCASRKGAYTEAFFGQGTRLTVV.